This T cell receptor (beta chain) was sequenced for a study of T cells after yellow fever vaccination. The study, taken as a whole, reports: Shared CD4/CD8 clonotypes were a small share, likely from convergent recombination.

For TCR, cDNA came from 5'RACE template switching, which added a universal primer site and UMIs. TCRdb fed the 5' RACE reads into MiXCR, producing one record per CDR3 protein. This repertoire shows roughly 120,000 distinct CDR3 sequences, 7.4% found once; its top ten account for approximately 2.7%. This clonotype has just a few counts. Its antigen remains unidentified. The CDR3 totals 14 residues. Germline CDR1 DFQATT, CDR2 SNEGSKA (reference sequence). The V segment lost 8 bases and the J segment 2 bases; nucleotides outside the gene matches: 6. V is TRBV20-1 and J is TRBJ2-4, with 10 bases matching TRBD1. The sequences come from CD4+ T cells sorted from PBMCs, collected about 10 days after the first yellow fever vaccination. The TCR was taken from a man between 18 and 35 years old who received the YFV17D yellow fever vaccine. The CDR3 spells CSTRDRGPKNIQYF. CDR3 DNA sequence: TGCAGTACTCGGGACAGGGGCCCCAAAAACATTCAGTACTTC.